Sequencing of this T cell receptor (beta chain) was carried out in a study of blood T cells in healthy people across ages. With a J-beta primer mix and a sample-barcoded 5' primer, a second PCR ran about 6 to 11 cycles. Researchers report that a template-switch adaptor with 12 random nucleotides tagged each cDNA molecule. Every individual sample yielded 3 million or more paired-end reads (each containing CDR3). Each CDR3 protein is one row after TCRdb ran MiXCR on the 5' RACE reads. The table has 650,000 or so distinct CDR3 sequences, around 50% seen once. CDR1 is MDHEN and CDR2 is SYDVKM in the germline V gene. The CDR3 consists of 15 residues. After removal of 4 bases from V and 5 bases from J, the junction contained 3 bases not matched to a gene.

This clonotype originated in a woman aged 80 or older in good health. The chain uses TRBV28 and TRBJ1-6, with TRBD1 identical over 9 bases. The sequenced sample was blood. The CDR3 is CASSSRDRDNSPLHF. CDR3 DNA sequence: TGTGCCAGCAGTTCCCGGGACAGGGATAATTCACCCCTCCACTTT.